The sequence of this T cell receptor beta chain was determined in a study of cytomegalovirus exposure and HLA in healthy donors. Repertoires were generated with immunoSEQ multiplex PCR, while TCRdb's copy carries only in-frame clones and drops some. The top ten hold roughly 1% of the sample, which has under 350,000 clones, 65% to 90% seen once. The CDR3 runs to 16 residues. CDR1 is SNHLY, CDR2 FYNNEI, per germline. Trimming cost V 4 bases and J 0 bases, with 10 bases left between them. The rearrangement links TRBV2 to TRBJ1-6, with D unresolved. This sequence originates from a young woman in good health and CMV-seronegative. The specimen sequenced was PBMCs. CDR3 in amino acids: CASSGVGSSYNSPLHF. CDR3 nucleotide sequence: TGTGCCAGCAGTGGGGTGGGGAGCTCCTATAATTCACCCCTCCACTTT.